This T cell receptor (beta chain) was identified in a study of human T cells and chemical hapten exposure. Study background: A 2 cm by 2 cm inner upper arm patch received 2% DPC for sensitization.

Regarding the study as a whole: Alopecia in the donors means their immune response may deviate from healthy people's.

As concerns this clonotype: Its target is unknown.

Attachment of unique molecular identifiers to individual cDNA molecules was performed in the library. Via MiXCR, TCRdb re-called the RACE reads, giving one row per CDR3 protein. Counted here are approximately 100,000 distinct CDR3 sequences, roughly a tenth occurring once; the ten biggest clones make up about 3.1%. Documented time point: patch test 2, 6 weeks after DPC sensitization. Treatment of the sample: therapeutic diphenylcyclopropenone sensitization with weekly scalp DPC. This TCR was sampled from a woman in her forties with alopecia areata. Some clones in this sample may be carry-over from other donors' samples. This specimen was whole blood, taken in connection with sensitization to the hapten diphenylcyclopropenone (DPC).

CDR3 sequence (DNA): TGTGCCAGCAGAAACCAGGGAAACACTGAAGCTTTCTTT. It encodes CASRNQGNTEAFF. This chain joins TRBV12-3 or TRBV12-4 and TRBJ1-1, with D maybe TRBD1 (5 bases). The CDR3 is 13 residues long. V was shortened by 6 bases and J by 2 bases, with 10 bases between the two germline ends.